These T cell receptor beta chains were read from a single sample in a study of T cells after yellow fever vaccination. One entry per CDR3 protein, called by TCRdb with MiXCR from the 5' RACE reads. The repertoire holds hundreds of thousands of distinct CDR3 sequences, with 15% to 20% as singletons. Sequencing was performed on PBMCs, taken 15 days after the yellow fever booster vaccination. These receptors originate from a man aged 30-40 years who received the YFV17D yellow fever vaccine. Each CDR3 is given with its conserved first and last residue. The order of the fields is D gene, clone size, V gene, J gene, CDR3 length, CDR3 DNA, CDR3 protein. D genes are given only for firm matches. The size of a clone is reported for some rows only, either as once, few or many, or as a class for expanded clones.

TRBD1,.,TRBV5-1,TRBJ2-1,15,TGCGCCAGCAAGGAGGCGTCACAGGGGGTGCTTGAGCAGTTCTTC,CASKEASQGVLEQFF
TRBD2,.,TRBV28,TRBJ2-5,16,TGTGCCAGCAGTTTTGGTGCGGGGGGGGCACGAGAGACCCAGTACTTC,CASSFGAGGARETQYF
.,.,TRBV6-6,TRBJ2-7,13,TGTGCCAGCAGTCCGGGGTGGGGCTACGAGCAGTACTTC,CASSPGWGYEQYF
TRBD2,few,TRBV20-1,TRBJ2-5,15,TGCAGTGCTAGAGATCAGGGGACTAGCCAAGAGACCCAGTACTTC,CSARDQGTSQETQYF
.,.,TRBV15,TRBJ2-3,14,TGTGCCACCAGTGCGGATCTCAATACAGATACGCAGTATTTT,CATSADLNTDTQYF
TRBD2,few,TRBV6-5,TRBJ2-2,15,TGTGCCAGCGTTGGACTAGCGGGGACGGCTGGGGAGCTGTTTTTT,CASVGLAGTAGELFF
TRBD1,few,TRBV30,TRBJ2-1,12,TGTGCCTTCAGGGGGCCCTACAATGAGCAGTTCTTC,CAFRGPYNEQFF
TRBD2,few,TRBV3-1,TRBJ2-1,12,TGTGCCAGCAGCCTCCTTAGCGGGCAGCAGTTCTTC,CASSLLSGQQFF
TRBD2,.,TRBV20-1,TRBJ2-1,12,TGCAGTGCTAGAGCCACGGGACTAGCTTTGTTCTTC,CSARATGLALFF
.,.,TRBV7-2,TRBJ2-7,11,TGTGCCAGCAGCTTGGGCGGGAAGCAGTACTTC,CASSLGGKQYF
.,few,TRBV5-6,TRBJ2-7,14,TGTGCCAGCAGCACCTGGGACACACCTACGGAGCAGTACTTC,CASSTWDTPTEQYF
.,few,TRBV5-1,TRBJ2-3,14,TGCGCCAGCAGCTTGTATGGGCTCACAGATACGCAGTATTTT,CASSLYGLTDTQYF
.,.,TRBV30,TRBJ2-3,15,TGTGCCTGGAGCCAGGGACAGCGGGGCACAGATACGCAGTATTTT,CAWSQGQRGTDTQYF
TRBD1,many,TRBV5-1,TRBJ2-7,15,TGCGCCAGCAGCTTGGAAGGACAGGGGTCCCGCGAGCAGTACTTC,CASSLEGQGSREQYF
.,.,TRBV18,TRBJ2-2,17,TGTGCCAGCTCAACTCCTAGCGCACAAGTAAACACCGGGGAGCTGTTTTTT,CASSTPSAQVNTGELFF
TRBD2,few,TRBV9,TRBJ2-5,17,TGTGCCAGCAGTTTTGGCCCCGGAGCGGGAGGGCTAGAGACCCAGTACTTC,CASSFGPGAGGLETQYF
TRBD2,.,TRBV9,TRBJ2-7,15,TGTGCCAGCAGTGGGACTAGCCGTCCTAGTGACGAGCAGTACTTC,CASSGTSRPSDEQYF
.,few,TRBV20-1,TRBJ2-5,13,TGCAGTCCAAGTGGTGAGATCAAAGAGACCCAGTACTTC,CSPSGEIKETQYF
TRBD2,few,TRBV3-1,TRBJ2-1,17,TGTGCCAGCAGCCAGGGACTAGCGGGAGGGTCCTACAATGAGCAGTTCTTC,CASSQGLAGGSYNEQFF
.,once,TRBV5-4,TRBJ2-3,12,TGTGCCAGCAGCTTCCCAGGGGCCGCCGCGTATTTT,CASSFPGAAAYF
.,few,TRBV7-8,TRBJ1-1,15,TGTGCCAGCAAATACACTCCAGGGAGGGACACTGAAGCTTTCTTT,CASKYTPGRDTEAFF
.,.,TRBV20-1,TRBJ2-7,12,TGCAGTGTATGGGGGGAGTCCTACGAGCAGTACTTC,CSVWGESYEQYF
.,few,TRBV14,TRBJ2-2,13,TGTGCCAGCCTAAGCTCGAACACCGGGGAGCTGTTTTTT,CASLSSNTGELFF
.,few,TRBV7-9,TRBJ2-7,12,TGTGCCAGCAGCTCCAATGGGGGAACGCAGTACTTC,CASSSNGGTQYF
TRBD1,.,TRBV5-1,TRBJ1-2,14,TGCGCCAGCAGCCCCTCGGGACAGGGGAATGGCTACACCTTC,CASSPSGQGNGYTF
.,few,TRBV7-8,TRBJ2-7,17,TGTGCCAGCAGCCTACAAGGGCCCGACTTCGTCTCCTACGAGCAGTACTTC,CASSLQGPDFVSYEQYF
.,.,TRBV9,TRBJ2-7,15,TGTGCCAGCAGCGCGACCGGGACAAGTAACTACGAGCAGTACTTC,CASSATGTSNYEQYF
TRBD2,.,TRBV5-4,TRBJ2-2,17,TGTGCCAGCAGCTTGGATCCAGCGGGAGGGCCAAGAGGGGAGCTGTTTTTT,CASSLDPAGGPRGELFF
TRBD2,few,TRBV28,TRBJ2-2,14,TGTGCCAGCACATCTCCGGGAGGGCCTGGGGAGCTGTTTTTT,CASTSPGGPGELFF
TRBD2,few,TRBV27,TRBJ2-1,15,TGTGCCAGCAGTTTATTCTCGGGACTAGACAATGAGCAGTTCTTC,CASSLFSGLDNEQFF
TRBD2,.,TRBV18,TRBJ2-5,16,TGTGCCAGCTCACCACCGAGCGGGAGGGCCTCGGAGACCCAGTACTTC,CASSPPSGRASETQYF
.,.,TRBV12-3/TRBV12-4,TRBJ1-4,13,TGTGCCAGCAGTTCGGACATCAGGGAAAAACTGTTTTTT,CASSSDIREKLFF
TRBD1,few,TRBV29-1,TRBJ2-3,15,TGCAGCGTTGACTCCTCAGGGGGAGGCACAGATACGCAGTATTTT,CSVDSSGGGTDTQYF
TRBD2,.,TRBV20-1,TRBJ2-1,15,TGCAGTGCTAGAGCGGGTCTAGCGGGGATAAATGAGCAGTTCTTC,CSARAGLAGINEQFF
.,.,TRBV5-1,TRBJ2-5,15,TGCGCCAGCAGCGTGTGGGGCACGGAGACGGAGACCCAGTACTTC,CASSVWGTETETQYF
.,.,TRBV6-2/TRBV6-3,TRBJ2-5,13,TGTGCCAGCAGTTGGGGAAGTTTAGAGACCCAGTACTTC,CASSWGSLETQYF
TRBD1,.,TRBV29-1,TRBJ2-7,13,TGCAGCGTAAGGACAGGGGGCCTCTACGAGCAGTACTTC,CSVRTGGLYEQYF
TRBD2,few,TRBV20-1,TRBJ2-7,14,TGCAGTGCCCCCGTTCTAGCGGGATCTTACGAGCAGTACTTC,CSAPVLAGSYEQYF
.,few,TRBV7-2,TRBJ2-1,15,TGTGCCAGCAGCTTTGGGGCTACCGTGCTGGTTCAGCAGTTCTTC,CASSFGATVLVQQFF
TRBD2,.,TRBV19,TRBJ2-7,16,TGTGCCAGTAGTGCCGGGACTAGCGGGAGGCCCTACGAGCAGTACTTC,CASSAGTSGRPYEQYF
TRBD1,few,TRBV6-5,TRBJ2-1,15,TGTGCCAGCAGTTACCGGGACAGGGGTGGAAATGAGCAGTTCTTC,CASSYRDRGGNEQFF
TRBD2,.,TRBV4-3,TRBJ2-1,14,TGCGCCAGCAGATCTAGCGGGAGGCATAATGAGCAGTTCTTC,CASRSSGRHNEQFF
.,many,TRBV27,TRBJ2-7,14,TGTGCCAGCAGCCTTGGGCGGGGTACCTACGAGCAGTACTTC,CASSLGRGTYEQYF
.,.,TRBV7-2,TRBJ2-7,14,TGTGCCAGCAGCTTAGGGGGGCAGGCCAGGGAGCAGTACTTC,CASSLGGQAREQYF
TRBD2,.,TRBV24-1,TRBJ2-3,16,TGTGCCACCAGTGACCTCACTAGCGGGAGGGCCTCTACGCAGTATTTT,CATSDLTSGRASTQYF
TRBD2,.,TRBV6-5,TRBJ2-4,19,TGTGCCAGCAGTTCCGGCCCGGCTAGCGGGGGACTAGCCAAAAACATTCAGTACTTC,CASSSGPASGGLAKNIQYF
.,.,TRBV7-9,TRBJ2-1,13,TGTGCCAGCAGCGCGGGACCTCCGAATGAGCAGTTCTTC,CASSAGPPNEQFF
.,few,TRBV9,TRBJ1-4,15,TGTGCCAGCAGCGTAGCCCCCTTGGGTTTTGAAAAACTGTTTTTT,CASSVAPLGFEKLFF
.,.,TRBV15,TRBJ2-7,14,TGTGCCACCAGCAGGTTCACGAGCTCCTACGAGCAGTACTTC,CATSRFTSSYEQYF
.,few,TRBV7-9,TRBJ2-5,16,TGTGCCAGCAGCTTAGCGTCCCTTTATCTTCAAGAGACCCAGTACTTC,CASSLASLYLQETQYF
TRBD2,few,TRBV7-6,TRBJ2-1,15,TGTGCCAGCAGAAAACTAGCGGGAGGGCTCAATGAGCAGTTCTTC,CASRKLAGGLNEQFF
TRBD1,.,TRBV5-1,TRBJ2-7,14,TGCGCCAGCAGCCTCCCGGACAGGGTCTACGAGCAGTACTTC,CASSLPDRVYEQYF
.,few,TRBV6-2/TRBV6-3,TRBJ1-5,15,TGTGCCAGCGGCCCCAGGGATTTGCGCAATCAGCCCCAGCATTTT,CASGPRDLRNQPQHF
TRBD1,.,TRBV5-1,TRBJ2-7,15,TGCGCCAGCAGCGCTTCCGGGACAGGGCCCTACGAGCAGTACTTC,CASSASGTGPYEQYF
.,.,TRBV5-8,TRBJ2-2,16,TGTGCCAGCAGCTTGGCTGTGGGGCTTGTCACCGGGGAGCTGTTTTTT,CASSLAVGLVTGELFF